The entry below describes one TCR beta chain. The antigen is unknown. These data are taken from a study of cytomegalovirus exposure and HLA in healthy donors. Study observations and caveats: It was 150 to 200 TCR beta chains that were listed as cytomegalovirus-associated. Most TCR sequences were seen very rarely across donors, but some public TCRs occurred in many.

PCR primers comprised 60 Vbeta and 13 Jbeta primers. Sequenced by immunoSEQ multiplex PCR; TCRdb stores in-frame clones only, minus some. This table holds 93,000 or so clones. Trimming left V 1 base short and J 8 bases short, with 9 bases between. Looked up from germline, CDR1 is SGHVS and CDR2 is FQNEAQ. This CDR3 spans 13 amino acids. Material: PBMCs. The source of this sequence is a man in his forties in good health and CMV-seronegative. The V gene is TRBV7-8, the J gene TRBJ2-1; a weak D match, TRBD2 (5 bases). CDR3 DNA: TGTGCCAGCAGCTTAGGGGAGATATATGAGCAGTTCTTC. It codes for CASSLGEIYEQFF. Supplemented by reference TRBV7-8 and TRBJ2-1, the full variable domain reads GAGVSQSPRYKVAKRGQDVALRCDPISGHVSLFWYQQALGQGPEFLTYFQNEAQLDKSGLPSDRFFAERPEGSVSTLKIQRTQQEDSAVYLCASSLGEIYEQFFGPGTRLTVL.